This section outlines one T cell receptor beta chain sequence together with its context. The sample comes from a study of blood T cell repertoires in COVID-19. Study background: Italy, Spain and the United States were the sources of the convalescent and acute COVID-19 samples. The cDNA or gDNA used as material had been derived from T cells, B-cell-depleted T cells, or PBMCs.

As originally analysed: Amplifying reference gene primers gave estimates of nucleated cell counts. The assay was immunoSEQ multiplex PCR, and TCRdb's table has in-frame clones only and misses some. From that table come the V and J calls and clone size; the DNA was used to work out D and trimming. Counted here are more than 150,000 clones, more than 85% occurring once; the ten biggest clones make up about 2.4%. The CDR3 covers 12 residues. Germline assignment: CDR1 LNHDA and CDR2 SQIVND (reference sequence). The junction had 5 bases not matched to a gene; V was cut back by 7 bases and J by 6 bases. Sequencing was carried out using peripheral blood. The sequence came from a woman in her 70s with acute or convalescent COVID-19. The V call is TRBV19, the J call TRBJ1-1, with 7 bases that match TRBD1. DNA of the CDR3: TGTGCCAGTACAGGGCAGGGGGCTGAAGCTTTCTTT. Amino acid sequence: CASTGQGAEAFF.